Listed below are T cell receptor beta chains from one sample, sequenced in a study of T cell repertoires in cytomegalovirus infection. TCRdb re-called the reads with MiXCR, one entry per CDR3 protein. Counted here are some 300,000 distinct CDR3 sequences, around 13% occurring once; the ten biggest clones make up around 9%. Sequenced sample: PBMCs. These receptors were collected from a human donor in good health (CMV status not recorded). Some clones in this sample may be carry-over from other donors' samples. The CDR3 runs from the conserved cysteine through the conserved F or W. Fields, in order: J gene, V gene, clone size, D gene, CDR3 protein, CDR3 DNA. D genes are given only for firm matches. Not all rows give a size; the values are once, few, many and, for expanded clones, a class.

J: TRBJ2-7
V: TRBV15
size: few
D: TRBD2
CDR3: CATSRVTSGGYEQYF
DNA: TGTGCCACCAGCAGAGTGACTAGCGGGGGGTACGAGCAGTACTTC

J: TRBJ1-1
V: TRBV7-3
size: many
D: -
CDR3: CASSPQRDRGEAFF
DNA: TGTGCCAGCAGCCCGCAACGGGATAGAGGTGAAGCTTTCTTT

J: TRBJ2-2
V: TRBV12-3/TRBV12-4
size: few
D: -
CDR3: CASSPLDGTGELFF
DNA: TGTGCCAGCAGCCCCTTGGACGGCACCGGGGAGCTGTTTTTT

J: TRBJ2-7
V: TRBV28
size: few
D: TRBD2
CDR3: CASSPSGRNSYEQYF
DNA: TGTGCCAGCAGCCCTAGCGGGAGGAACTCCTACGAGCAGTACTTC

J: TRBJ2-1
V: TRBV7-3
size: many
D: -
CDR3: CAKSLIKLWRQSYNEQFF
DNA: TGTGCCAAATCCCTGATAAAACTCTGGCGGCAATCCTACAATGAGCAGTTCTTC

J: TRBJ1-5
V: TRBV7-2
size: many
D: TRBD1
CDR3: CASSTPGGTVGAYSNQPQHF
DNA: TGTGCCAGCAGCACTCCCGGTGGGACAGTTGGAGCCTATAGCAATCAGCCCCAGCATTTT

J: TRBJ1-1
V: TRBV7-2
size: -
D: -
CDR3: CASSRAVEAFF
DNA: TGTGCCAGCAGCCGGGCAGTTGAAGCTTTCTTT

J: TRBJ2-5
V: TRBV5-1
size: many
D: TRBD2
CDR3: CASSPYGGGPETQYF
DNA: TGCGCCAGCAGCCCGTACGGGGGGGGGCCGGAGACCCAGTACTTC

J: TRBJ1-4
V: TRBV20-1
size: few
D: -
CDR3: CSARQTEKLFF
DNA: TGCAGTGCTAGACAGACGGAAAAACTGTTTTTT

J: TRBJ2-6
V: TRBV6-6
size: many
D: TRBD2
CDR3: CASSYPGGSGSETGANVLTF
DNA: TGTGCCAGCAGTTACCCGGGGGGGTCAGGATCGGAAACTGGGGCCAACGTCCTGACTTTC

J: TRBJ2-4
V: TRBV5-1
size: -
D: -
CDR3: CASSSGQSYIQYF
DNA: TGCGCCAGCAGCTCCGGACAGTCGTACATTCAGTACTTC

J: TRBJ2-1
V: TRBV13
size: -
D: TRBD1
CDR3: CASSPQGVGNEQFF
DNA: TGTGCCAGCAGCCCACAGGGGGTCGGCAATGAGCAGTTCTTC

J: TRBJ2-5
V: TRBV20-1
size: many
D: -
CDR3: CSASTGQETQYF
DNA: TGCAGTGCTAGTACGGGGCAAGAGACCCAGTACTTC

J: TRBJ1-2
V: TRBV20-1
size: -
D: -
CDR3: CSAISPGVKGYTF
DNA: TGCAGTGCTATCTCCCCTGGGGTGAAAGGCTACACCTTC

J: TRBJ1-2
V: TRBV19
size: many
D: -
CDR3: CASSIPENYGYTF
DNA: TGTGCCAGTAGTATCCCAGAGAACTATGGCTACACCTTC

J: TRBJ1-1
V: TRBV7-2
size: many
D: TRBD1
CDR3: CASSSDRVTEAFF
DNA: TGTGCCAGCAGCTCGGACAGGGTGACTGAAGCTTTCTTT

J: TRBJ1-3
V: TRBV28
size: -
D: -
CDR3: CASSVRRGTIYF
DNA: TGTGCCAGCAGTGTTCGCCGGGGCACCATATATTTT

J: TRBJ2-5
V: TRBV20-1
size: -
D: TRBD2
CDR3: CSAPVAGAWRETQYF
DNA: TGCAGTGCTCCTGTGGCGGGAGCCTGGCGAGAGACCCAGTACTTC

J: TRBJ1-4
V: TRBV5-1
size: -
D: TRBD1
CDR3: CASSLVGGSDEKLFF
DNA: TGCGCCAGCAGCTTGGTAGGGGGCTCTGATGAAAAACTGTTTTTT

J: TRBJ2-7
V: TRBV20-1
size: -
D: -
CDR3: CSARGQTLAASYEQYF
DNA: TGCAGTGCTAGAGGACAGACCCTAGCCGCCTCCTACGAGCAGTACTTC

J: TRBJ1-2
V: TRBV7-2
size: many
D: TRBD1
CDR3: CASSLLQGFGYTF
DNA: TGTGCCAGCAGCTTATTACAGGGGTTTGGCTACACCTTC

J: TRBJ2-7
V: TRBV20-1
size: few
D: -
CDR3: CSARDGRRNTYEQYF
DNA: TGCAGTGCTAGAGATGGCAGACGGAATACCTACGAGCAGTACTTC

J: TRBJ2-7
V: TRBV28
size: few
D: TRBD1
CDR3: CASRHKTRDRGAYEQYF
DNA: TGTGCCAGCAGGCATAAGACCCGGGACAGGGGGGCCTACGAGCAGTACTTC

J: TRBJ1-2
V: TRBV19
size: few
D: TRBD1
CDR3: CATADRGTTNYGYTF
DNA: TGTGCCACCGCGGACAGGGGCACAACTAACTATGGCTACACCTTC

J: TRBJ2-3
V: TRBV4-1
size: few
D: TRBD2
CDR3: CASSQGGTSGVNTDTQYF
DNA: TGCGCCAGCAGCCAAGGGGGGACTAGCGGGGTCAACACAGATACGCAGTATTTT

J: TRBJ1-2
V: TRBV7-8
size: many
D: TRBD1
CDR3: CASSFQPRQGMYGYTF
DNA: TGTGCCAGCAGCTTCCAACCTCGACAGGGGATGTATGGCTACACCTTC

J: TRBJ2-7
V: TRBV6-5
size: few
D: TRBD2
CDR3: CASRELAGDEQYF
DNA: TGTGCCAGCAGGGAACTAGCGGGAGACGAGCAGTACTTC

J: TRBJ2-7
V: TRBV2
size: -
D: -
CDR3: CASSEQGPSGEQYF
DNA: TGTGCCAGCAGTGAACAGGGGCCGTCGGGCGAGCAGTACTTC

J: TRBJ2-5
V: TRBV7-2
size: -
D: TRBD2
CDR3: CASSRGLAPTQETQYF
DNA: TGTGCCAGCAGCCGGGGACTAGCGCCTACCCAAGAGACCCAGTACTTC

J: TRBJ2-3
V: TRBV6-5
size: many
D: -
CDR3: CAAAHLGTDTQYF
DNA: TGTGCCGCCGCCCACCTGGGCACAGATACGCAGTATTTT

J: TRBJ2-2
V: TRBV7-2
size: -
D: -
CDR3: CASSFEGRGTGELFF
DNA: TGTGCCAGCAGCTTCGAGGGTAGAGGCACCGGGGAGCTGTTTTTT

J: TRBJ2-3
V: TRBV20-1
size: -
D: -
CDR3: CSAREPLGSTQYF
DNA: TGCAGTGCTAGAGAACCCCTGGGGAGTACGCAGTATTTT

J: TRBJ2-5
V: TRBV7-8
size: many
D: -
CDR3: CASSLDPGGTQYF
DNA: TGTGCCAGCAGCTTAGATCCCGGGGGGACCCAGTACTTC

J: TRBJ2-3
V: TRBV7-2
size: many
D: -
CDR3: CASSSSPGQSTDTQYF
DNA: TGTGCCAGCAGCTCCTCACCGGGACAAAGCACAGATACGCAGTATTTT

J: TRBJ1-1
V: TRBV6-5
size: many
D: -
CDR3: CASRPDRGAEAFF
DNA: TGTGCCAGCAGACCTGATAGGGGCGCTGAAGCTTTCTTT

J: TRBJ2-6
V: TRBV10-3
size: many
D: -
CDR3: CAISESRGDRSSGANVLTF
DNA: TGTGCCATCAGTGAGTCGAGGGGGGACCGAAGCTCTGGGGCCAACGTCCTGACTTTC

J: TRBJ1-2
V: TRBV28
size: -
D: TRBD1
CDR3: CASSSWGDRGYNYGYTF
DNA: TGTGCCAGCAGTTCCTGGGGGGACAGGGGATATAACTATGGCTACACCTTC